This TCR beta chain originates from a study of memory CD4+ T cells and cytomegalovirus serostatus. TCRdb keeps only in-frame clones here, not all; method: immunoSEQ multiplex PCR. Of some 52,000 clones in the sample, 83% were seen once. The sort gate was single viable CD3+CD4+CD8-CD45RO+ cells for memory CD4+ T cells. The source of this sequence is an adult in good health and CMV-seropositive. The source material was memory CD4+ T cells from blood.

The CDR3 sequence: CASSIDYRAFYGYTF. As DNA, the CDR3 is TGTGCCAGTAGTATAGACTACAGGGCTTTCTATGGCTACACCTTC. The rearrangement joins TRBV19 to TRBJ1-2; D may be TRBD1 (6 bases). Trimming took 0 bases from V and 4 from J, leaving 12 bases between them. The CDR3 is 15 amino acids. Germline V CDR1 and CDR2: LNHDA, SQIVND (reference sequence).